What follows are 9 T cell receptor beta chains derived from one specimen sequenced in a study of blood T cell repertoires in COVID-19. Clones were sequenced by immunoSEQ multiplex PCR, and TCRdb holds only the in-frame ones, with some missing. The repertoire has 650,000 to 800,000 clones, over 80% of them found once; the top ten carry roughly 0.25%. Sequences were obtained from peripheral blood. These receptors were collected from a young woman with acute or convalescent COVID-19.

This chain connects TRBV11-2 to TRBJ2-3, with 9 bases identical to TRBD2. Losses at the gene ends were 6 bases for V and 0 bases for J; bases not matched to a gene: 7. The CDR3 length is 16 residues. Germline assignment: CDR1 SGHAT and CDR2 FQNNGV. CDR3 DNA sequence: TGTGCCAGCAGTCCGGGGACTAGCTTAAGCACAGATACGCAGTATTTT. Encoded protein: CASSPGTSLSTDTQYF.

The chain links TRBV5-1 to TRBJ1-4; 10 positions match TRBD1. The V gene's germline CDR1 is SGHRS and CDR2 YFSETQ. V trimming: 7 bases; J trimming: 10 bases; junction bases outside the gene matches: 10. CDR3 length equals 14 residues. The CDR3 nucleotides are TGCGCCAGCCAGGACAGGGGGGGACTAGGAAAACTGTTTTTT. Its protein is CASQDRGGLGKLFF. Looking up the rest from reference TRBV5-1 and TRBJ1-4 gives the full variable domain: KAGVTQTPRYLIKTRGQQVTLSCSPISGHRSVSWYQQTPGQGLQFLFEYFSETQRNKGNFPGRFSGRQFSNSRSEMNVSTLELGDSALYLCASQDRGGLGKLFFGSGTQLSVL.

V usage is TRBV5-1 and J usage is TRBJ1-1, with 7 bases that match TRBD1. This CDR3 is built from 12 residues. The V segment lost 7 bases and the J segment 7 bases; nucleotides outside the gene matches: 7. The germline V gene has CDR1 SGHRS and CDR2 YFSETQ. The CDR3 DNA is TGCGCCAGCGCACAGGGGACCGATGAAGCTTTCTTT. Translating gives CASAQGTDEAFF.

In its sample, this clone was seen once. The CDR3 DNA sequence: TGTGCCAGCAGCCAAGACGAGGCTGGGGACGGGAGGACCCAGTACTTC. Protein sequence: CASSQDEAGDGRTQYF. V gene TRBV4-2 combines with J gene TRBJ2-5, with D perhaps TRBD2 (6 bases). Trimming stripped 0 bases from V and 7 bases from J, with 18 bases between. CDR1 LGHNA and CDR2 YNFKEQ come from the germline V gene. This CDR3 is 16 amino acids long.

In its sample, this clone was seen once. The V and J genes are TRBV18 and TRBJ1-3, with 8 bases aligning to TRBD1. Germline V gene data show CDR1 as KGHSH and CDR2 as LQKENI. The CDR3 has 16 residues. V gave up 4 bases and J gave up 0 bases; unmatched junction bases: 5. The CDR3 sequence: CASSQTGANSGNTIYF. CDR3 DNA: TGTGCCAGCTCACAGACAGGGGCAAACTCTGGAAACACCATATATTTT.

The J gene is TRBJ2-1, the V gene TRBV4-1, with D tentatively TRBD2 (6 bases). Germline values: CDR1 MGHRA, CDR2 YSYEKL. This CDR3 region has 17 residues. Trimming took off 0 bases at V and 4 bases at J, with 16 bases between the two ends. The DNA for the CDR3 is TGCGCCAGCAGCCAAGATCGAACGCGGGGTCAATACAATGAGCAGTTCTTC. This translates into CASSQDRTRGQYNEQFF.

This clone is a singleton in its sample. For the CDR3, the DNA is TGCGCCAGCAGCCTCCGGCGGGGTAGTGGGGCCAACGTCCTGACTTTC. Translating gives CASSLRRGSGANVLTF. The rearrangement links TRBV4-3 to TRBJ2-6, with D perhaps matching TRBD2 (6 bases). The CDR3 has 16 residues. Germline CDR1 LGHNA, CDR2 YSLEER. V shed 4 bases and J shed 3 bases, with 13 bases lying between them.

The genes are TRBV7-9 and TRBJ1-2; possible D gene TRBD1, 5 bases. The germline V gene has CDR1 SEHNR and CDR2 FQNEAQ (reference sequence). The CDR3 is 15 amino acids. With 7 bases removed from V and 2 bases from J, the gap between germline ends came to 17 bases. CDR3 sequence (DNA): TGTGCCAGCAACGCGGGGGGGGACCCCAACTATGGCTACACCTTC. Translation gives CASNAGGDPNYGYTF.

The J gene is TRBJ1-1, the V gene TRBV7-9, with 10 bases matching TRBD1. The CDR3 extends over 14 amino acids. Trimming removed 7 bases from V and 2 bases from J; junction bases left unmatched: 4. Germline CDR1 is SEHNR and CDR2 is FQNEAQ (reference sequence). CDR3 in amino acids: CASNPTGGNTEAFF. The CDR3 DNA reads TGTGCCAGCAACCCGACAGGGGGCAACACTGAAGCTTTCTTT.